Below are 13 T cell receptor beta chains sequenced from a single sample in a study of tumor-infiltrating lymphocytes in primary liver carcinoma. DNA and RNA were both co-extracted from around 20-30 mg of bulk tissue that had not been sorted. Making TCR beta cDNA involved approximately 520 ng total RNA and a constant-region primer. Three nested multiplex PCR rounds of slightly modified ARM-PCR generated TCR beta libraries. The first two PCR rounds, approximately 10 cycles each, used TRBV1-TRBV30 forward primers and a C-beta reverse primer. One entry per CDR3 protein, called by TCRdb with MiXCR from the multiplex PCR reads. The data contain about 100,000 distinct CDR3 sequences, approximately 71% of them singletons. Sequenced: liver tumor tissue from sampling region 5. Noted subset: tumor region T5, tumor centre. These receptors originate from a woman aged 55 to 70 with primary liver carcinoma and hepatitis B virus infection.

As concerns this clonotype: This may arise from a read error, as a much more abundant clone is one base away. J is TRBJ1-1 and V is TRBV30; a weak D match, TRBD1 (6 bases). Germline CDR1 reads GTSNPN; CDR2 reads SVGIG (reference sequence). The CDR3 consists of 14 residues. The CDR3 loop reads CAWSVVGGNTDAFF. The CDR3 bases are TGTGCCTGGAGTGTGGTAGGGGGGAACACTGACGCTTTCTTT.

By sample share, this clonotype is medium-sized. This chain links TRBV11-1 with TRBJ2-3; 7 nucleotides align to TRBD2. This CDR3 comprises 18 residues. CDR1 is SGHAT and CDR2 is FQDESV in the germline V gene (reference sequence). J gave up 6 bases and V 1 base, and 16 bases lay outside the gene matches. The CDR3 DNA reads TGTGCCAGCAGCTTAGGCGGTCCGGGCGGGAGTGAGGTTGATACGCAGTATTTT. Its protein is CASSLGGPGGSEVDTQYF.

This clonotype was recorded at least ten times. V and J are TRBV29-1 and TRBJ2-2; D might be TRBD2 (5 bases). V lost 0 bases and J lost 3, with 8 bases in between. The germline CDR1 and CDR2 sequences are SQVTM and ANQGSEA. This CDR3 contains 14 residues. CDR3 amino acids: CSVEDRTYTGELFF. CDR3 sequence (DNA): TGCAGCGTTGAAGACAGGACTTACACCGGGGAGCTGTTTTTT.

The chain has TRBV11-2 and TRBJ2-5; D might be TRBD1 (5 bases). The CDR3 totals 14 residues. The V gene lost 6 bases and the J gene lost 5 bases, with 16 bases spanning the gap. Germline values: CDR1 SGHAT, CDR2 FQNNGV. CDR3 amino acids: CASRWTRGAETQYF. The CDR3 DNA sequence: TGTGCCAGCAGATGGACAAGGGGTGCGGAGACCCAGTACTTC. Looking up the rest from reference TRBV11-2 and TRBJ2-5 gives the full variable domain: EAGVAQSPRYKIIEKRQSVAFWCNPISGHATLYWYQQILGQGPKLLIQFQNNGVVDDSQLPKDRFSAERLKGVDSTLKIQPAKLEDSAVYLCASRWTRGAETQYFGPGTRLLVL.

This chain links TRBV6-6 with TRBJ1-5; D call uncertain. In germline, CDR1 is MNHNY, CDR2 SVGAGI (reference sequence). V lost 3 bases to trimming and J lost 5 bases, with 14 bases between them. CDR3 length: 15 amino acids. The CDR3, as DNA: TGTGCCAGCAGTTATAAGGCGTCGAGAGATCAGCCCCAGCATTTT. It codes for CASSYKASRDQPQHF.

This clonotype was found many times. The chain uses TRBV28 and TRBJ1-5; D is ambiguous. With 3 bases removed from V and 9 bases from J, the gap between germline ends came to 9 bases. Germline values: CDR1 MDHEN, CDR2 SYDVKM. This CDR3 comprises 12 residues. CDR3 region: CASSLGSRPQHF. The CDR3 DNA reads TGTGCCAGCAGTTTGGGGTCACGGCCCCAGCATTTT.

Note on this clonotype: This clone may be a read error of a much larger clone one base away. V and J are TRBV7-9 and TRBJ1-4; D not certain. The length of the CDR3 is 15 residues. Germline lookup yields CDR1 SEHNR and CDR2 FQNEAQ (reference sequence). V was cut by 5 bases and J by 6 bases, with 16 bases left in between. CDR3 bases: TGTGCCAGCAGCGGGCAGAGGGCGCAGTATGAAAAACTGTTTTTT. Translated: CASSGQRAQYEKLFF.

This clonotype was recorded only once. This clone may be a read error of a much larger clone one base away. This chain connects TRBV5-1 to TRBJ1-2, with D unclear. The germline CDR1 and CDR2 sequences are SGHRS and YFSETQ. The ends were cut back, 5 bases at V and 5 bases at J, with 16 bases in the middle. CDR3 length: 14 residues. The CDR3, as DNA: TGCGCCAGCAGTATTGGGGAAGATGAATATGGCTACACCTTC. Amino acids: CASSIGEDEYGYTF.

This clonotype was observed at least ten times. The V gene is TRBV7-9, the J gene TRBJ1-6, with a possible D match to TRBD1 (5 bases). The CDR3 spans 13 residues. Germline lookup yields CDR1 SEHNR and CDR2 FQNEAQ (reference sequence). Trimming stripped 4 bases from V and 8 bases from J, with 9 bases between. CDR3 residues: CASSWGRDSPLHF. CDR3 DNA sequence: TGTGCCAGCAGCTGGGGCAGGGATTCACCCCTCCACTTT.

The chain recombines TRBV28 with TRBJ2-3; D possibly matches TRBD1 or TRBD2 (5 bases each). Germline CDR1 is MDHEN and CDR2 is SYDVKM. Deletions cut 7 bases from V and 2 bases from J, with 19 bases between. The CDR3 contains 16 residues. This CDR3 is CASTPWGFSTTDTQYF. The CDR3 bases are TGTGCCAGCACTCCCTGGGGGTTCTCGACCACAGATACGCAGTATTTT.

This clonotype was found many times. This CDR3 is CASSLRSGEAFF. In DNA form, the CDR3 reads TGTGCCAGCAGTTTACGATCGGGTGAAGCTTTCTTT. The chain is built from TRBV12-3 or TRBV12-4 and TRBJ1-1; D is uncertain. CDR3 length equals 12 residues. Trimming took 2 bases from V and 7 from J, leaving 8 bases between them.

As to this clonotype: The CDR3 does not close with the conserved phenylalanine or tryptophan, likely indicating a read error. V and J are TRBV6-5 and TRBJ2-6; maybe TRBD1 (6 bases). CDR3 length equals 17 residues. Germline CDR1 reads MNHEY; CDR2 reads SVGAGI. V was shortened by 5 bases and J by 0 bases, with 14 bases between the two germline ends. The CDR3 coding sequence is TGTGCCAGCAGTCTCGACAGGCCCGACTCTGGGGCCAACGTCCTGACTCTC. Residues: CASSLDRPDSGANVLTL.

Notes on this clonotype: The junction differs from germline at one of its ends, possibly a read error. The chain carries TRBV6-1 and TRBJ2-7, with 9 nucleotides matching TRBD1. There are 15 residues in the CDR3. Germline CDR1 and CDR2: MNHNS and SASEGT. The CDR3 sequence is CVSRRQGESSYEQYF. DNA of the CDR3: TGTGTCAGCAGAAGACAGGGGGAGAGCTCCTACGAGCAGTACTTC.